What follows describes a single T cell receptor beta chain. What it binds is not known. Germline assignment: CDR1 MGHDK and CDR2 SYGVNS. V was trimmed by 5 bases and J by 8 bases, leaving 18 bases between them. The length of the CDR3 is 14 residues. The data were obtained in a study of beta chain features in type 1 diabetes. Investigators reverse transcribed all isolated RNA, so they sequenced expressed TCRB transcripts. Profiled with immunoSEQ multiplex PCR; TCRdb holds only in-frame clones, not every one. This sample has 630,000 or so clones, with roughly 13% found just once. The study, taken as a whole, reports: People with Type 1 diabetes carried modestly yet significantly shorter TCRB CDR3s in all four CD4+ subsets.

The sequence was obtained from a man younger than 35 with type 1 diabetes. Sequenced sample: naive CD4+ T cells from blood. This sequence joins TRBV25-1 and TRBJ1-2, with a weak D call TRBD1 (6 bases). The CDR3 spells CASSFSGAKSGYTF. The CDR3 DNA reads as TGTGCCAGCAGTTTCTCGGGGGCGAAGAGCGGCTACACCTTC.